The present entry profiles one T cell receptor beta chain with its context. Germline CDR1 and CDR2: MNHEY and SVGAGI. V was pared by 0 bases and J by 3 bases, with 6 bases between. This CDR3 has 14 residues. TCRdb keeps only in-frame clones here, not all; method: immunoSEQ multiplex PCR. The sample has approximately 190,000 clones; about four fifths are singletons. This record belongs to a study of blood T cell repertoires in COVID-19. Sequencing was performed on peripheral blood. This receptor was identified in a woman between 65 and 79 years old with active or convalescent COVID-19. This chain connects TRBV6-5 to TRBJ2-1; D remains ambiguous. The CDR3 coding sequence is TGTGCCAGCAGTTACTCACGCGTCTACAATGAGCAGTTCTTC. It specifies CASSYSRVYNEQFF.